This T cell receptor beta chain derives from a study of technical replicates of blood from four donors (dated by TCRdb to 2016 to 2017). Concerning this clone: Its antigen is unknown. Base quality data are lacking; no much larger clone is found one base away.

The receptor library was made with the immunoSEQ multiplex PCR assay. This is the immuneACCESS table as TCRdb keeps it, with only in-frame sequences that have V and J called. A part of the clones is gone; compared with another copy, unresolved V genes explain less than half, and the rest is unexplained. This sample is represented by fewer than 9,500 clones; 91% of them were singletons. More than 8% of the sample is held by the ten biggest clonotypes. This TCR was recovered from a human donor in good health. The sample consisted of PBMCs.

The CDR3 amino acid sequence is: CASSLDQGGSARVNTQYF. In nucleotide form, the sequence is TGTGCCAGCAGCTTAGACCAGGGCGGTTCGGCAAGGGTGAATACGCAGTATTTT. The chain joins TRBV11-3 to TRBJ2-3; TRBD1 is a possible D gene, resting on 5 matching bases. The cysteine opens and the phenylalanine closes a CDR3 of 18 amino acids. Only the CDR3 DNA stays, 54 bases, in frame from base 1. V drops 0 bases and J drops 7 bases, leaving 23 bases in between. From the germline V gene, CDR1 is SGHNT and CDR2 is YENEEA. Extended through the reference TRBV11-3 and TRBJ2-3 proteins, this CDR3 yields the full variable domain: EAGVVQSPRYKIIEKKQPVAFWCNPISGHNTLYWYLQNLGQGPELLIRYENEEAVDDSQLPKDRFSAERLKGVDSTLKIQPAELGDSAVYLCASSLDQGGSARVNTQYFGPGTRLTVL.